A selection of T cell receptor beta chains follows, all from one sample in a study of cytomegalovirus exposure and HLA in healthy donors. Repertoires were generated with immunoSEQ multiplex PCR, while TCRdb's copy carries only in-frame clones and drops some. In the table there are under 150,000 clones, more than 75% of which are singletons. The sample taken for sequencing was PBMCs. These receptors were obtained from a man younger than 30 in good health and CMV-seropositive. CDR3s include the opening cysteine and the closing phenylalanine or tryptophan. Each record gives: clone size, V gene, D gene, J gene, CDR3 DNA, CDR3 protein. A D gene is named only where the DNA matches it firmly. Part of the rows lack a size; the others show once, few, many or a class for expanded clones.

>-|TRBV28|TRBD1|TRBJ1-5
TGTGCCAGCATAGATCTACGGGCAGGGGGGTATCAGCCCCAGCATTTT
CASIDLRAGGYQPQHF
>-|TRBV30|-|TRBJ2-1
TGTGCCTGGAGTGTACTGAACCCCTACAATGAGCAGTTCTTC
CAWSVLNPYNEQFF
>-|TRBV7-6|-|TRBJ2-5
TGTGCCAGCAGCTTAGCCCTGGAGACCCAGTACTTC
CASSLALETQYF
>-|TRBV7-8|TRBD2|TRBJ2-1
TGTGCCAGCAGCTTAGCCAAAAAAGTTCTAGCGGGAGGCTACAATGAGCAGTTCTTC
CASSLAKKVLAGGYNEQFF
>-|TRBV7-9|TRBD1|TRBJ1-1
TGTGCCAGCAGCTTAGCGGGACAGTTAGGAGCTTTCTTT
CASSLAGQLGAFF
>-|TRBV5-1|TRBD2|TRBJ2-5
TGCGCCAGCAGGCTCCGGGGAGCGGGAGAAGCGAGTGAGACCCAGTACTTC
CASRLRGAGEASETQYF
>-|TRBV14|-|TRBJ2-5
TGTGCCAGCAGCCAAGGGAACATACTAAGATCGGAGGGGTACCAAGAGACCCAGTACTTC
CASSQGNILRSEGYQETQYF
>once|TRBV7-9|TRBD2|TRBJ2-1
TGTGCCAGCAGCTCAGCGGGGGGGCCCACCCCTTACAATGAGCAGTTCTTC
CASSSAGGPTPYNEQFF
>-|TRBV4-2|TRBD2|TRBJ2-1
TGTGCCAGCGGCCAAGAGCCAGCGGGAGGCAATGAGCAGTTCTTC
CASGQEPAGGNEQFF
>-|TRBV19|TRBD2|TRBJ2-1
TGTGCCAGTAGCCAAAGCGGGGGGGCCTACAATGAGCAGTTCTTC
CASSQSGGAYNEQFF
>-|TRBV5-1|TRBD1|TRBJ1-4
TGCGCCAGCAGCGACAGGACAGGGTCAGGGGAAAAACTGTTTTTT
CASSDRTGSGEKLFF
>-|TRBV5-1|TRBD1|TRBJ2-1
TGCGCCAGCAGGGCAGGGGGCATCAACAATGAGCAGTTCTTC
CASRAGGINNEQFF
>-|TRBV2|-|TRBJ1-1
TGTGCCAGCAGTGAAGGGGTTACAGGGGAAGCTTTCTTT
CASSEGVTGEAFF
>-|TRBV30|TRBD2|TRBJ2-7
TGTGCCTGGAGTTTACTAGCGGGGGTCGACGAGCAGTACTTC
CAWSLLAGVDEQYF
>-|TRBV25-1|-|TRBJ1-6
TGTGCCAGCAGTGAATACACAGCCGATAATTCACCCCTCCACTTT
CASSEYTADNSPLHF
>-|TRBV27|TRBD2|TRBJ2-5
TGTGCCAGCAGTTTACGAAGCCCGCGGACTAGCGGCCTCCAAGAGACCCAGTACTTC
CASSLRSPRTSGLQETQYF
>few|TRBV2|-|TRBJ2-7
TGTGCCAGCGGGAGATATAACAACTACGAGCAGTACTTC
CASGRYNNYEQYF
>-|TRBV7-9|-|TRBJ2-3
TGTGCCAGCAGAGATCCACTCAGGGATTTCGCAGATACGCAGTATTTT
CASRDPLRDFADTQYF
>-|TRBV25-1|-|TRBJ1-3
TGTGCCAGCAGTGAAGACAGGAGCTCTGGAAACACCATATATTTT
CASSEDRSSGNTIYF
>-|TRBV19|-|TRBJ1-1
TGTGCCAGTAGTTCCTGGGGGGGGACAACTGAAGCTTTCTTT
CASSSWGGTTEAFF
>once|TRBV30|TRBD1|TRBJ1-5
TGTGCCTGGAGTAGGGGGCCCCCCAATCAGCCCCAGCATTTT
CAWSRGPPNQPQHF
>once|TRBV7-8|-|TRBJ2-5
TGTGCCAGCAGCGAGCGGGAGACCCAGTACTTC
CASSERETQYF